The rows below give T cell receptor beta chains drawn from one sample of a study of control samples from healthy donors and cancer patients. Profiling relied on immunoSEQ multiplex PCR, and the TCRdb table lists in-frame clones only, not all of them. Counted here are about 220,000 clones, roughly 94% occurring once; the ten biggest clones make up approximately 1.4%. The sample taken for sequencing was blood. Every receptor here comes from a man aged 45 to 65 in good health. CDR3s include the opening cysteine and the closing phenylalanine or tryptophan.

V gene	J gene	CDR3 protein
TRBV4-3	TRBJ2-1	CASSQDSGNEQFF
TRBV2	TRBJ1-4	CASLDREGGKLFF
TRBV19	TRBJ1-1	CASRRGGRGTEAFF
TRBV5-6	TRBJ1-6	CASSLAAPPLHF
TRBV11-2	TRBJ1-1	CASSSSGAAAFF
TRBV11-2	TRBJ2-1	CASSGVRWALNEQFF
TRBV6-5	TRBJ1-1	CASSQSRTGLGAFF
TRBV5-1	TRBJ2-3	CASSLIRAGASTDTQYF
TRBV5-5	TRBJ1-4	CASSGGTRATNEKLFF
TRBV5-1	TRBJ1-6	CASSLTGVDSPLHF
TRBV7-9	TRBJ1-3	CASSLDSGTIYF